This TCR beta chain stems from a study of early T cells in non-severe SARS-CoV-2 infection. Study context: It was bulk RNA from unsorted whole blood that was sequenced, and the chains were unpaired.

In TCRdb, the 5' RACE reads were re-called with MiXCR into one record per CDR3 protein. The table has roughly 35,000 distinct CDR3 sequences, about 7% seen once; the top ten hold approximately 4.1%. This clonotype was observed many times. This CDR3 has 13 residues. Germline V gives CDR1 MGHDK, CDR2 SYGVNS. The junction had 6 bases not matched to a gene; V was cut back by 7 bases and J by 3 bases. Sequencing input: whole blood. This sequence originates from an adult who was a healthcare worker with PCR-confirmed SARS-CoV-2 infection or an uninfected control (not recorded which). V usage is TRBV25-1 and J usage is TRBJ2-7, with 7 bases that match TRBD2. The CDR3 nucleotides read TGTGCCAGCAACCCTAGCGGAGTCTACGAGCAGTACTTC. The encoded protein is CASNPSGVYEQYF.